The 24 T cell receptor beta chains in this list originate from one sample, sequenced in a study of T-cell reconstitution after alpha-beta-depleted transplantation in children. Unique molecular identifiers were incorporated into the prepared TCRbeta library. Via MiXCR, TCRdb re-called the PCR reads, giving one row per CDR3 protein. The repertoire holds 300,000 to 400,000 distinct CDR3 sequences, roughly 16% seen once, with roughly two fifths in the top ten. Here the sequenced sample was PBMCs, mostly from graft donor cells, taken 360 days after TCRalphabeta/CD19-depleted stem cell transplant. The receptors stem from a male patient aged 2-10 years who had a stem cell transplant for acute lymphoblastic leukemia, so the T cells may come from the graft donor.

The genes are TRBV7-2 and TRBJ2-7; TRBD2 is a possible D gene (5 bases). Germline V gives CDR1 SGHTA, CDR2 FQGNSA. CDR3 size: 15 residues. The V gene lost 8 bases and the J gene lost 2 bases, with 19 bases spanning the gap. CDR3 loop: CASGDQRSRTYEQYF. CDR3 nucleotide sequence: TGTGCCAGCGGTGACCAGCGGAGTCGAACCTACGAGCAGTACTTC.

At least ten counts were recorded for this clonotype. V usage is TRBV5-1 and J usage is TRBJ1-1; D unresolved. The germline V gene has CDR1 SGHRS and CDR2 YFSETQ. Trimming pared 4 bases from V and 4 bases from J, leaving 14 bases between. The CDR3 is 14 residues long. The CDR3 region has the DNA TGCGCCAGCAGCCTCGGCGCCGGTGGCACTGAAGCTTTCTTT. It codes for CASSLGAGGTEAFF.

This chain links TRBV7-6 with TRBJ2-3; D unresolved. Germline CDR1 is SGHVS and CDR2 is FNYEAQ. CDR3 length: 15 amino acids. V lost 5 bases to trimming and J lost 2 bases, with 14 bases between them. The CDR3 DNA reads TGTGCCAGCAGCCCTAGTAGCCCATTCACAGATACGCAGTATTTT. Its protein product is CASSPSSPFTDTQYF.

There are a few counts of this clonotype. The chain employs TRBV29-1 and TRBJ1-1, with D possibly matching TRBD1 (6 bases). Trimming stripped 3 bases from V and 4 bases from J, with 15 bases between. This CDR3 spans 14 amino acids. CDR1 is SQVTM and CDR2 is ANQGSEA in the germline V gene. DNA for the CDR3: TGCAGCGTTGAGGGCCGGGGAGGGGGCACTGAAGCTTTCTTT. Protein sequence: CSVEGRGGGTEAFF.

This clonotype has more than one count but fewer than ten. The chain uses TRBV11-2 and TRBJ2-3; 8 bases agree with TRBD2. The CDR3 covers 18 residues. CDR1 and CDR2 (germline): SGHAT, FQNNGV. V lost 2 bases to trimming and J lost 1 base; unmatched junction nucleotides: 11. The CDR3 coding sequence is TGTGCCAGCAGCTTATCTTCAATAGCGGGGCCCGGCACAGATACGCAGTATTTT. Translated, it gives CASSLSSIAGPGTDTQYF.

This clonotype was seen at least ten times. The chain uses TRBV29-1 and TRBJ2-4, with D perhaps matching TRBD2 (5 bases). Germline V gene sequence: CDR1 SQVTM, CDR2 ANQGSEA. V was pared by 4 bases and J by 0 bases, with 7 bases between. The CDR3 is made up of 13 amino acids. CDR3 protein: CSVGAGAKNIQYF. In DNA form, the CDR3 reads TGCAGCGTTGGTGCGGGAGCCAAAAACATTCAGTACTTC.

This sequence joins TRBV28 and TRBJ2-7; 7 bases map to TRBD1. There are 15 residues in the CDR3. The junction had 7 bases not matched to a gene; V was cut back by 3 bases and J by 2 bases. Germline CDR1 and CDR2: MDHEN and SYDVKM. DNA for the CDR3: TGTGCCAGCAGTTTCTCGCCGCAGGGGGCCTACGAGCAGTACTTC. Amino acid sequence: CASSFSPQGAYEQYF.

This chain uses TRBV6-6 with TRBJ1-2; D not certain. The V end lost 2 bases, the J end lost 8 bases, and 9 bases lay between the germline ends. Germline CDR1 is MNHNY and CDR2 is SVGAGI (reference sequence). The CDR3 consists of 12 residues. CDR3 protein: CASSYGGPGYTF. In DNA, the CDR3 is TGTGCCAGCAGTTACGGCGGGCCGGGCTACACCTTC.

This clonotype was counted between two and nine times. The chain is built from TRBV6-1 and TRBJ1-5; perhaps TRBD1 as D (5 bases). V was cut by 4 bases and J by 4 bases, with 14 bases left in between. CDR3 size: 15 residues. CDR1 MNHNS and CDR2 SASEGT come from the germline V gene. CDR3 region: CASSALGQVNQPQHF. The CDR3 DNA follows: TGTGCCAGCAGTGCCTTGGGGCAGGTTAATCAGCCCCAGCATTTT.

The chain has TRBV6-1 and TRBJ2-1; 7 nucleotides agree with TRBD2. The CDR3 loop spans 15 amino acids. Unmatched junction bases numbered 9, after V lost 5 bases and J lost 5 bases. Germline V lookup: CDR1 MNHNS, CDR2 SASEGT. The CDR3 coding sequence is TGTGCCAGCAGTCCAACCCGACTAGCCAACAATGAGCAGTTCTTC. Protein sequence: CASSPTRLANNEQFF.

This clonotype was observed many times. One end of the junction does not line up with germline, which may come from a read error. The chain is built from TRBV12-3 or TRBV12-4 and TRBJ2-7; 7 bases align to TRBD2. This CDR3 is 13 amino acids long. CDR3 region: CASSLAAPYEQYF. Written as DNA, the CDR3 is TGTGCCAGCAGTCTAGCGGCCCCCTACGAGCAGTACTTC.

V and J are TRBV9 and TRBJ2-1; D gene unclear. The V gene lost 1 base and the J gene lost 8 bases, with 28 bases spanning the gap. The CDR3 loop spans 19 amino acids. Germline loops: CDR1 SGDLS, CDR2 YYNGEE. CDR3 nucleotide sequence: TGTGCCAGCAGCGTAAGGTGGAGAGGTCTCTTTGATGCTCATGATGAGCAGTTCTTC. Protein product: CASSVRWRGLFDAHDEQFF.

This clonotype was found a few times. V gene TRBV6-2 or TRBV6-3 combines with J gene TRBJ2-3, with 10 bases aligning to TRBD1. V was clipped by 8 bases and J by 6 bases; unmatched bases: 8. The CDR3 is 14 residues long. The V gene's germline CDR1 is MNHEY and CDR2 SVGEGT. For the CDR3, the DNA is TGTGCCAGCCATATGACAGGGGGCTCTGATACGCAGTATTTT. Protein: CASHMTGGSDTQYF.

J is TRBJ2-7 and V is TRBV3-1; D might be TRBD2 (6 bases). This CDR3 contains 14 residues. V was cut by 4 bases and J by 4 bases, with 14 bases left in between. Germline V gene data show CDR1 as LGHDT and CDR2 as YNNKEL (reference sequence). CDR3 protein: CASSPRGISYEQYF. In DNA, the CDR3 is TGTGCCAGCAGCCCCCGCGGGATCTCGTACGAGCAGTACTTC.

V gene TRBV20-1 combines with J gene TRBJ1-3; TRBD1 matches at 7 bases. Trimming at V came to 5 bases and at J to 2 bases, leaving 9 bases not matched to a gene. The CDR3 loop spans 15 amino acids. Germline V gives CDR1 DFQATT, CDR2 SNEGSKA (reference sequence). CDR3 coding DNA: TGCAGTGCTGCCCAACCGACAGGGACTGGAAACACCATATATTTT. It yields the protein CSAAQPTGTGNTIYF.

This chain links TRBV5-1 with TRBJ2-1; 12 nucleotides agree with TRBD1. Germline CDR1 and CDR2: SGHRS and YFSETQ. With 3 bases clipped from V and 5 bases from J, the junction kept 6 bases outside the gene matches. This CDR3 contains 16 residues. The CDR3, as DNA: TGCGCCAGCAGCTCGACGGGGACAGGGGGCCACAATGAGCAGTTCTTC. Its translation is CASSSTGTGGHNEQFF.

The chain links TRBV7-6 to TRBJ1-4, with 7 bases that match TRBD1. V shed 5 bases, J shed 7 bases, and the junction held 10 bases outside the gene matches. The V gene's germline CDR1 is SGHVS and CDR2 FNYEAQ. The CDR3 sequence is 15 residues long. The CDR3 loop is CASSLGPQGGEKLFF. The CDR3 nucleotides read TGTGCCAGCAGCCTTGGGCCTCAGGGGGGTGAAAAACTGTTTTTT.

This clonotype was seen many times. V is TRBV4-1 and J is TRBJ2-3, with D perhaps TRBD1 (6 bases). V lost 5 bases, J lost 2 bases, and 11 bases lay in between. Germline CDR1 reads MGHRA; CDR2 reads YSYEKL. The CDR3 has 14 residues. The CDR3 bases are TGCGCCAGCAGCAGGACAGTTATCACAGATACGCAGTATTTT. It encodes CASSRTVITDTQYF.

This clonotype was detected a few times. V is TRBV12-3 or TRBV12-4 and J is TRBJ2-5, with TRBD2 matching over 8 bases. V lost 8 bases and J lost 2; bases outside the gene matches: 10. The CDR3 runs 15 residues. This CDR3 reads CASRNRREGQETQYF. The CDR3 region has the DNA TGTGCCAGCCGCAACAGACGGGAGGGGCAAGAGACCCAGTACTTC.

This clonotype was recorded a few times. This chain joins TRBV12-3 or TRBV12-4 and TRBJ2-3; D gene ambiguous. The CDR3 covers 15 residues. V was shortened by 7 bases and J by 2 bases, with 16 bases between the two germline ends. The DNA of the CDR3 is TGTGCCAGCAAATCGGTCAGGTCTAACACAGATACGCAGTATTTT. Amino acid sequence: CASKSVRSNTDTQYF.

This chain joins TRBV30 and TRBJ2-7; 7 bases are a match to TRBD2. Unmatched junction bases numbered 15, after V lost 4 bases and J lost 6 bases. CDR3 size: 15 residues. CDR1 GTSNPN and CDR2 SVGIG come from the germline V gene (reference sequence). The CDR3 region is CAWKAWSGNLAEQYF. Here the CDR3 DNA reads TGTGCCTGGAAGGCTTGGAGCGGGAACTTAGCCGAGCAGTACTTC.

The DNA of the CDR3 is TGCAGTGCTAGAAATTCACAGGGGGCTGGTGAAGCTTTCTTT. The encoded protein is CSARNSQGAGEAFF. J is TRBJ1-1 and V is TRBV20-1, with 9 bases aligning to TRBD1. V dropped 2 bases and J dropped 7; count of bases not matched to a gene: 8. CDR3 size: 14 residues. Germline V lookup: CDR1 DFQATT, CDR2 SNEGSKA (reference sequence).

This clonotype was counted between two and nine times. The rearrangement uses TRBV7-2 and TRBJ2-1; D might be TRBD2 (5 bases). The V gene lost 5 bases and the J gene lost 5 bases, with 13 bases spanning the gap. Germline CDR1 reads SGHTA; CDR2 reads FQGNSA. This CDR3 region has 14 residues. In DNA form, the CDR3 reads TGTGCCAGCAGCCTACCAGCGGTACACAATGAGCAGTTCTTC. Translating gives CASSLPAVHNEQFF.

V and J are TRBV24-1 and TRBJ2-1; D is undetermined. Trimming removed 1 base at V and 1 base at J, with 7 bases between. This CDR3 has 15 residues. Germline CDR1 reads KGHDR; CDR2 reads SFDVKD. CDR3 sequence reads: CATSDFHGSYNEQFF. DNA of the CDR3: TGTGCCACCAGTGATTTCCACGGGTCCTACAATGAGCAGTTCTTC.